This T cell receptor (beta chain) was captured in a study of T cells after yellow fever vaccination. In the study overall: Preparation of the low-cell-number fractions used SMART-Seq v4 Ultra Low Input.

For TCR, cDNA came from 5'RACE template switching, which added a universal primer site and UMIs. Using its own MiXCR run on the 5' RACE reads, TCRdb lists one record per CDR3 protein. The sample carries about 220,000 distinct CDR3 sequences, around 6.7% recorded once. Points on this clonotype: What it binds is not known. A much larger clonotype is one base distant, so this may be a read error.

CDR1 and CDR2 (germline): SGHVS, FNYEAQ. The CDR3 is 14 residues long. The study's findings and limits: The booster saw the reappearance of most primary-vaccination clones (about 95% CD4, 80% to 90% CD8). Only a small proportion of the clonotypes turned up in both the CD4 and the CD8 compartments, likely arising from convergent recombination.

The material was CD4+ T cells sorted from PBMCs, obtained on the day of the yellow fever booster vaccination. The chain uses TRBV7-6 and TRBJ2-6; D is possibly TRBD1 (5 bases). The origin of this receptor is a man younger than 40 who received the YFV17D yellow fever vaccine. CDR3 coding DNA: TGTGCCAGCAGCTCACCATCTGGGGCCAACGTCCTGGCTTTC. This codes for CASSSPSGANVLAF. Full variable domain (remainder filled in from reference TRBV7-6 and TRBJ2-6): GAGVSQSPRYKVTKRGQDVALRCDPISGHVSLYWYRQALGQGPEFLTYFNYEAQQDKSGLPNDRFSAERPEGSISTLTIQRTEQRDSAMYRCASSSPSGANVLAFGAGSRLTVL.